The clone carrying this T cell receptor beta chain showed up many times. Antigen: not known. This record belongs to a study of beta chain features in type 1 diabetes. The authors reverse transcribed all of the isolated RNA, so sequencing captured expressed TCRB transcripts. The average output of naive, central memory and regulatory T cell samples was about 3.3 million reads. Profiling relied on immunoSEQ multiplex PCR, and the TCRdb table lists in-frame clones only, not all of them. The sample gives some 640,000 clones, over 13% of which show up once; 0.035% to 0.045% is in the top ten. V was shortened by 4 bases and J by 5 bases, with 12 bases between the two germline ends. Germline CDR1 reads SGHDN; CDR2 reads FVKESK. CDR3 length: 14 amino acids. Study-level findings and limits: A moderate, significant TCRB CDR3 shortening appeared in type 1 diabetes across four CD4+ subsets. Insertion counts at VDJ junctions were lower in type 1 diabetes patients, who also showed more deletions there.

This TCR was recovered from a man between 18 and 35 years old with type 1 diabetes. The chain recombines TRBV14 with TRBJ2-1; no firm D call. The source material was naive CD4+ T cells from blood. Here the CDR3 reads CASSPLGRDNEQFF. In nucleotides, the CDR3 is TGTGCCAGCAGCCCGCTCGGACGAGACAATGAGCAGTTCTTC.